A selection of T cell receptor beta chains follows, all from one sample in a study of blood T cell repertoires in COVID-19. Libraries were prepared by immunoSEQ multiplex PCR; TCRdb keeps only in-frame clonotypes and omits some of them. The repertoire holds a few hundred thousand clones, with 85% to 90% as singletons. Sequences were obtained from PBMCs or T cells enriched from blood (not recorded which). The source of these receptors is a man younger than 40 who had recovered from COVID-19. CDR3s include the opening cysteine and the closing phenylalanine or tryptophan. The D gene is left open where the match is weak. The size of a clone is reported for some rows only, either as once, few or many, or as a class for expanded clones.

v_call	d_call	clone_size	j_call	cdr3_aa	cdr3_nt
TRBV5-4	TRBD1	once	TRBJ2-7	CASSPAGGNEQYF	TGTGCCAGCAGCCCGGCAGGGGGCAACGAGCAGTACTTC
TRBV4-1	TRBD1	NA	TRBJ2-5	CASSQGYRGEGQETQYF	TGCGCCAGCAGCCAAGGGTACAGGGGAGAAGGGCAAGAGACCCAGTACTTC
TRBV25-1	NA	NA	TRBJ2-3	CASFPGLGTDTQYF	TGTGCCAGCTTCCCCGGTCTAGGAACAGATACGCAGTATTTT
TRBV18	TRBD1	NA	TRBJ2-3	CASSHRTGSTDTQYF	TGTGCCAGCTCACATAGGACAGGATCCACAGATACGCAGTATTTT
TRBV11-2	TRBD2	NA	TRBJ2-1	CASSPWGGSGTNNEQFF	TGTGCCAGCAGCCCCTGGGGTGGTAGCGGGACCAACAATGAGCAGTTCTTC
TRBV28	NA	NA	TRBJ1-2	CASSRQVAQGYTF	TGTGCCAGCAGTCGACAGGTGGCTCAGGGCTACACCTTC
TRBV11-2	NA	NA	TRBJ1-6	CASSLAVRLSPLHF	TGTGCCAGCAGCTTAGCGGTCAGACTTTCACCCCTCCACTTT
TRBV30	NA	NA	TRBJ1-1	CAWSIGQMNSEAFF	TGTGCCTGGAGTATTGGACAGATGAACTCTGAAGCTTTCTTT
TRBV5-1	NA	NA	TRBJ1-1	CASSPGQNTEAFF	TGCGCCAGCAGCCCTGGGCAGAACACTGAAGCTTTCTTT
TRBV28	NA	NA	TRBJ2-2	CASSLTGNTGELFF	TGTGCCAGCAGTTTGACAGGGAACACCGGGGAGCTGTTTTTT
TRBV9	NA	NA	TRBJ1-2	CASSGLDSPGGGYTF	TGTGCCAGCAGCGGGTTGGACTCGCCCGGGGGAGGCTACACCTTC
TRBV6-5	TRBD1	NA	TRBJ2-7	CASGDRIPYEQYF	TGTGCCAGCGGGGACAGGATCCCCTACGAGCAGTACTTC
TRBV18	NA	NA	TRBJ2-2	CASSPVPAGTGELFF	TGTGCCAGCTCACCCGTCCCCGCGGGCACCGGGGAGCTGTTTTTT
TRBV27	TRBD1	NA	TRBJ1-2	CASSRTGSGYGYTF	TGTGCCAGCAGTCGGACAGGATCGGGCTATGGCTACACCTTC
TRBV4-3	NA	NA	TRBJ2-1	CASSQAGYSYNEQFF	TGCGCCAGCAGCCAGGCAGGGTACTCCTACAATGAGCAGTTCTTC
TRBV7-2	NA	NA	TRBJ1-6	CASSYLQENSPLHF	TGTGCCAGCAGCTACTTACAGGAGAATTCACCCCTCCACTTT
TRBV3-1/TRBV3-2	NA	NA	TRBJ2-3	CASSQAAVGLGADTQYF	TGTGCCAGCAGCCAAGCCGCCGTCGGGTTAGGCGCAGATACGCAGTATTTT
TRBV3-1/TRBV3-2	TRBD1	NA	TRBJ1-2	CASSQSKGQDYGYTF	TGTGCCAGCAGCCAAAGCAAAGGACAGGACTATGGCTACACCTTC
TRBV18	NA	NA	TRBJ2-1	CASSPTDRNNEQFF	TGTGCCAGCTCACCCACGGACAGAAACAATGAGCAGTTCTTC
TRBV6-5	TRBD2	NA	TRBJ2-7	CASGTSGLGEQYF	TGTGCCAGCGGGACTAGCGGCCTTGGTGAGCAGTACTTC
TRBV6-5	NA	NA	TRBJ1-2	CASSPRGANYGYTF	TGTGCCAGCAGTCCCAGAGGAGCTAACTATGGCTACACCTTC
TRBV6-2/TRBV6-3	TRBD2	NA	TRBJ2-3	CASSYSPGLAGSSDTQYF	TGTGCCAGCAGTTACTCGCCAGGACTAGCGGGGTCGTCAGATACGCAGTATTTT
TRBV5-5	TRBD1	NA	TRBJ1-2	CASKSSGGAGYGYTF	TGTGCCAGCAAAAGTTCAGGGGGCGCAGGGTATGGCTACACCTTC
TRBV5-1	TRBD1	NA	TRBJ2-5	CASSLGTEETQYF	TGCGCCAGCAGCTTAGGGACAGAAGAGACCCAGTACTTC
TRBV27	NA	NA	TRBJ1-5	CASSLISSGPQHF	TGTGCCAGCAGTTTAATTTCGTCGGGGCCCCAGCATTTT
TRBV5-1	TRBD2	NA	TRBJ2-3	CASSLAGGKEDTQYF	TGCGCCAGCAGCTTGGCCGGGGGGAAGGAAGATACGCAGTATTTT
TRBV9	NA	NA	TRBJ2-7	CASSVVGGSYEQYF	TGTGCCAGCAGCGTAGTCGGCGGATCCTACGAGCAGTACTTC
TRBV28	NA	NA	TRBJ1-5	CASSLPQGSQPQHF	TGTGCCAGCAGTTTACCCCAGGGTAGCCAGCCCCAGCATTTT
TRBV18	NA	NA	TRBJ2-1	CASSGGAIDEQFF	TGTGCCAGCTCAGGAGGAGCGATCGATGAGCAGTTCTTC
TRBV4-3	NA	NA	TRBJ2-4	CASSQDWRGQENIQYF	TGCGCCAGCAGCCAAGATTGGAGGGGGCAGGAAAACATTCAGTACTTC
TRBV4-1	TRBD1	NA	TRBJ1-5	CASSLFVTGDNQPQHF	TGCGCCAGCAGCCTTTTTGTGACAGGGGACAATCAGCCCCAGCATTTT
TRBV4-2	NA	NA	TRBJ1-1	CASSDAGMNTEAFF	TGTGCCAGCAGCGACGCGGGGATGAACACTGAAGCTTTCTTT
TRBV9	TRBD2	NA	TRBJ2-7	CASSVGRGAYEQYF	TGTGCCAGCAGCGTCGGGCGGGGGGCCTACGAGCAGTACTTC
TRBV7-9	NA	few	TRBJ2-1	CASSPLGADTNEQFF	TGTGCCAGCAGCCCCTTAGGAGCGGATACCAATGAGCAGTTCTTC
TRBV14	TRBD2	NA	TRBJ2-1	CASSQDLGLAGGHEQFF	TGTGCCAGCAGCCAAGACCTAGGACTAGCGGGAGGGCATGAGCAGTTCTTC
TRBV28	TRBD1	NA	TRBJ2-7	CASSFTGAVSSYEQYF	TGTGCCAGCAGTTTTACAGGGGCGGTGAGCTCCTACGAGCAGTACTTC
TRBV24-1	NA	NA	TRBJ1-5	CATSAGQPNQPQHF	TGTGCCACCAGTGCAGGACAGCCAAATCAGCCCCAGCATTTT
TRBV5-4	NA	NA	TRBJ1-2	CASSLAGHHYGYTF	TGTGCCAGCAGCTTAGCGGGACATCACTATGGCTACACCTTC
TRBV6-5	NA	NA	TRBJ1-4	CASSNLNTLNEKLFF	TGTGCCAGCAGTAACTTGAACACCCTTAATGAAAAACTGTTTTTT
TRBV6-5	TRBD2	NA	TRBJ2-7	CASSYEGGPSYEQYF	TGTGCCAGCAGTTACGAGGGAGGGCCTTCCTACGAGCAGTACTTC
TRBV19	TRBD1	once	TRBJ1-2	CASSTDRTRPGGYTF	TGTGCCAGTAGTACGGACAGGACACGCCCAGGGGGCTACACCTTC
TRBV11-2	TRBD1	NA	TRBJ1-6	CASSSGTGISYNSPLHF	TGTGCCAGCAGTTCCGGGACAGGGATCTCCTATAATTCACCCCTCCACTTT
TRBV7-9	TRBD1	NA	TRBJ1-2	CASSLVGPTGGKYGYTF	TGTGCCAGCAGCTTAGTTGGTCCGACAGGGGGGAAGTATGGCTACACCTTC
TRBV30	NA	NA	TRBJ1-2	CAWSPGQYGYTF	TGTGCCTGGAGCCCTGGACAGTATGGCTACACCTTC
TRBV28	TRBD2	NA	TRBJ2-1	CASNPTEREYRFF	TGTGCCAGCAATCCAACAGAGCGGGAATACAGGTTCTTC
TRBV18	NA	NA	TRBJ2-5	CASSPLQGGEETQYF	TGTGCCAGCTCGCCGCTACAGGGAGGGGAAGAGACCCAGTACTTC
TRBV19	TRBD1	NA	TRBJ1-2	CASNSRGQGVGYGYTF	TGTGCCAGTAACTCCCGGGGACAGGGGGTTGGCTATGGCTACACCTTC
TRBV20-1	NA	NA	TRBJ1-2	CSARVVAGYTF	TGCAGTGCTAGAGTCGTGGCTGGCTACACCTTC
TRBV27	TRBD1	NA	TRBJ1-1	CASRQNRGTTEAFF	TGTGCCAGCAGACAAAACAGGGGAACCACTGAAGCTTTCTTT
TRBV10-3	NA	NA	TRBJ2-1	CAISGALSYNEQFF	TGTGCCATCAGTGGGGCCCTTTCCTACAATGAGCAGTTCTTC
TRBV30	TRBD2	NA	TRBJ2-1	CAWRRGSGRDEQFF	TGTGCCTGGAGACGCGGTAGCGGGAGAGATGAGCAGTTCTTC
TRBV11-3	NA	NA	TRBJ2-5	CASSLGLSNTQETQYF	TGTGCCAGCAGCTTAGGGCTTAGCAACACACAAGAGACCCAGTACTTC
TRBV19	NA	NA	TRBJ2-2	CASMEENTGELFF	TGTGCCAGTATGGAGGAGAACACCGGGGAGCTGTTTTTT
TRBV30	NA	NA	TRBJ2-7	CAWNRAYEQYF	TGTGCCTGGAACAGGGCCTACGAGCAGTACTTC
TRBV6-5	NA	NA	TRBJ2-2	CASSLQGPGELFF	TGTGCCAGCAGTCTACAGGGTCCCGGGGAGCTGTTTTTT
TRBV15	NA	NA	TRBJ2-7	CATRLDSSPDEQYF	TGTGCCACCAGGCTTGACTCGTCTCCTGACGAGCAGTACTTC
TRBV9	NA	once	TRBJ1-2	CASSVGTADYGYTF	TGTGCCAGCAGCGTAGGTACAGCTGACTATGGCTACACCTTC